Listed here are 18 T cell receptor beta chains from one sample, sequenced in a study of molecular identifiers for immune sequencing clone quantification. TCRdb reprocessed the PCR reads via MiXCR and lists one record per CDR3 protein. This table has about 510,000 distinct CDR3 sequences, about 25% appearing once. Source material: naive CD8+ T cells from blood, with Jurkat cell RNA spiked in. Subset meaning: FACS-sorted CD8+CD4-CCR7+CD45RA+ naive T cells. The receptors come from a human donor in good health. Some libraries in this study had Jurkat cell RNA spiked in.

In this sample, this clonotype turned up once. This chain uses TRBV7-8 with TRBJ2-7; TRBD1 aligns across 10 bases. Losses at the gene ends were 1 base for V and 6 bases for J; bases not matched to a gene: 15. CDR1 SGHVS and CDR2 FQNEAQ come from the germline V gene. The CDR3 runs 18 residues. In nucleotides, the CDR3 is TGTGCCAGCAGCTTAGTTTTCATATTGGGACAGGGGTTCTGCGAGCAGTACTTC. As protein: CASSLVFILGQGFCEQYF.

The chain employs TRBV29-1 and TRBJ2-1; D possibly corresponds to TRBD2 (6 bases). Trimming cost V 3 bases and J 9 bases, with 21 bases left between them. Per germline, CDR1 SQVTM and CDR2 ANQGSEA. The CDR3 runs to 15 residues. This chain's CDR3 is CSVEARLVGVGEQFF. The CDR3 nucleotides are TGCAGCGTTGAGGCGAGACTAGTGGGAGTTGGTGAGCAGTTCTTC.

Notes on this clonotype: A clone one base away is much larger, so this may be a read error. The J gene is TRBJ1-1, the V gene TRBV29-1; 10 bases line up with TRBD1. The CDR3 is made up of 15 amino acids. Per the germline V gene, CDR1 is SQVTM and CDR2 is ANQGSEA. The V and J ends lost 6 bases and 0 bases, in that order; junction bases with no gene match: 7. In DNA, the CDR3 is TGCAGCGTGACAGGGGGCGATTTGTTGAACACTGAAGCTTTCTTT. This encodes CSVTGGDLLNTEAFF.

Here the CDR3 reads CASSLGQGSAEAFF. The CDR3 coding sequence is TGTGCCAGCAGCTTAGGACAGGGGTCCGCTGAAGCTTTCTTT. This chain connects TRBV11-2 to TRBJ1-1, with TRBD1 matching over 8 bases. CDR1 is SGHAT and CDR2 is FQNNGV in the germline V gene. J lost 6 bases, V lost 1 base, and 4 bases had no gene match. The CDR3 loop spans 14 amino acids.

The genes are TRBV15 and TRBJ1-5, with D uncertain. This CDR3 region has 15 residues. Deletions cut 0 bases from V and 2 bases from J, with 8 bases between. The germline V gene has CDR1 LNHNV and CDR2 YYDKDF (reference sequence). The CDR3 protein is CATSRDLGRNQPQHF. CDR3 DNA: TGTGCCACCAGCAGAGATTTAGGCCGCAATCAGCCCCAGCATTTT.

In its sample, this clonotype was seen many times. The V gene is TRBV4-3, the J gene TRBJ1-1, with D possibly matching TRBD1 (5 bases). Trimming left V 0 bases short and J 5 bases short, with 19 bases between. CDR3 size: 17 residues. CDR1 and CDR2 (germline): LGHNA, YSLEER. The DNA for the CDR3 is TGCGCCAGCAGCCAAGATATTGGGGCCTCCCCGGGAACTGAAGCTTTCTTT. This sequence encodes CASSQDIGASPGTEAFF.

This clonotype has more than one count but fewer than ten. The genes are TRBV9 and TRBJ2-6, with D uncertain. CDR1 and CDR2 from the germline V gene are SGDLS and YYNGEE. Trimming took 2 bases from V and 1 from J, leaving 13 bases between them. The CDR3 consists of 17 residues. In DNA, the CDR3 is TGTGCCAGCAGCGTGAGCCCGAAGAGGTCTGGGGCCAACGTCCTGACTTTC. Protein product: CASSVSPKRSGANVLTF.

This clonotype occurred many times. The V call is TRBV4-2, the J call TRBJ1-6; 8 bases are shared with TRBD1. The germline V gene has CDR1 LGHNA and CDR2 YNFKEQ. V lost 1 base to trimming and J lost 7 bases; unmatched junction nucleotides: 6. This CDR3 is 16 amino acids long. The CDR3 nucleotides read TGTGCCAGCAGCCAAGTCCTAACAGGGGGAAATTCACCCCTCCACTTT. Its translation is CASSQVLTGGNSPLHF.

This sequence joins TRBV30 and TRBJ2-5; perhaps TRBD1 as D (5 bases). Trimming cost V 0 bases and J 3 bases, with 8 bases left between them. Germline values: CDR1 GTSNPN, CDR2 SVGIG (reference sequence). The length of the CDR3 is 13 residues. CDR3 region: CAWSVQGEETQYF. In DNA, the CDR3 is TGTGCCTGGAGTGTACAAGGGGAAGAGACCCAGTACTTC.

Comments on this clonotype: A much bigger clone sits one base away, suggesting this may be a read error. This chain uses TRBV7-2 with TRBJ2-1; D possibly corresponds to TRBD2 (5 bases). This CDR3 has 13 residues. In germline, CDR1 is SGHTA, CDR2 FQGNSA. In DNA, the CDR3 is TGTGCCAGCAGCCCTGGACTTAGCAGTGAGCAGCTCTTC. Its translation: CASSPGLSSEQLF.

This clonotype was seen a few times. This chain uses TRBV28 with TRBJ2-7; D gene unclear. The V and J ends lost 6 bases and 5 bases respectively, with 20 bases between them. CDR1 is MDHEN and CDR2 is SYDVKM in the germline V gene. The CDR3 covers 15 residues. In DNA, the CDR3 is TGTGCCAGCAGCACACCAGCAGGCCCCGCGGACGAGCAGTACTTC. Amino acid sequence: CASSTPAGPADEQYF.

This clonotype came up many times. The chain employs TRBV12-3 or TRBV12-4 and TRBJ1-1; the D gene is possibly TRBD1 (5 bases). The CDR3 contains 15 residues. Between the trimmed V and J ends, which lost 5 bases and 0 bases, there was a span of 13 bases. CDR3 coding DNA: TGTGCCAGCAGTAATAAACAGGATTTGAACACTGAAGCTTTCTTT. Its protein is CASSNKQDLNTEAFF.

Turning to this clonotype: Sequence at one end of the junction differs from germline and may be a read error. The CDR3 region has the DNA TGTGCCAGCAGCCAAGATTCGCTTTCCAACTATGGCTACGCCTTC. Amino acids: CASSQDSLSNYGYAF. The chain combines TRBV3-1 with TRBJ1-2; D ambiguous. This CDR3 is 15 amino acids long. CDR1 is LGHDT, CDR2 YNNKEL, per germline (reference sequence).

This clonotype was recorded a few times. At one end the junction does not follow the germline gene, possibly because of a read error. V usage is TRBV9 and J usage is TRBJ1-4, with a possible D match to TRBD1 (6 bases). This CDR3 region has 17 residues. Germline CDR1 is SGDLS and CDR2 is YYNGEE. The CDR3 loop reads CASGVGQQISTNEKLFF. DNA for the CDR3: TGTGCCAGCGGCGTAGGACAGCAGATATCAACTAATGAAAAACTGTTTTTT.

The chain is built from TRBV6-6 and TRBJ2-7; TRBD2 matches at 7 bases. The V gene's germline CDR1 is MNHNY and CDR2 SVGAGI (reference sequence). This CDR3 is 15 amino acids long. Trimming cost V 5 bases and J 2 bases; bases outside gene matches: 9. CDR3 DNA: TGTGCCAGCAGTATAAAGCGGGACCTTACCTACGAGCAGTACTTC. Translation: CASSIKRDLTYEQYF.

V usage is TRBV24-1 and J usage is TRBJ1-5; D gene uncertain. This CDR3 has 14 residues. V lost 3 bases, J lost 4 bases, and 9 bases lay in between. Germline V gives CDR1 KGHDR, CDR2 SFDVKD. CDR3 DNA sequence: TGTGCCACCAGTGATATTTGGAGTAATCAGCCCCAGCATTTT. Protein sequence: CATSDIWSNQPQHF.

As regards this clonotype: One junction end does not reproduce the germline sequence, and a read error may be involved. The chain joins TRBV4-3 to TRBJ1-1; the D is unclear. There are 13 residues in the CDR3. CDR1 and CDR2 from the germline V gene are LGHNA and YSLEER. The CDR3 DNA is TGCGCCAGCAGCCAAGCCCGAGGCACTGAAGCTCTCTTT. This codes for CASSQARGTEALF.

At least ten counts were recorded for this clonotype. This rearrangement joins TRBV4-1 to TRBJ1-1; D is perhaps TRBD1 (5 bases). Trimming took 0 bases from V and 4 from J, leaving 12 bases between them. This CDR3 comprises 15 residues. Germline V gives CDR1 MGHRA, CDR2 YSYEKL. CDR3 DNA: TGCGCCAGCAGCCAAGACGGCAGGGAGGGCACTGAAGCTTTCTTT. It codes for CASSQDGREGTEAFF.